The clone carrying this TCR beta chain was counted a few times. Its target is unknown. These data originate in a study of CD8+ T cells in alopecia areata. Findings and caveats of the study: With tofacitinib ongoing, many expanded lesional clones persisted in both scalp and blood. Mice showed TCR sharing more clearly than patients did, possibly owing to HLA.

The treatment is: oral pan-JAK inhibitor, 5-10 mg twice daily. Trimming took 0 bases from V and 6 from J, leaving 11 bases between them. The CDR3 has 15 amino acids. CDR1 ENHRY and CDR2 SYGVKD come from the germline V gene. Reverse transcribed after extraction, RNA yielded cDNA as the sequencing template. Measured with immunoSEQ multiplex PCR; TCRdb has only the in-frame clones, and not every one. Here the sample spans around 180,000 clones, roughly 60% being singletons. Here the sequenced sample was CD4+ T cells sorted from blood, taken at approximately week 49, from a patient treated with tofacitinib. The receptor comes from a human donor with alopecia areata. The chain uses TRBV10-3 and TRBJ2-2; unclear D gene. In DNA form, the CDR3 reads TGTGCCATCAGTGAGTCGAGTGACTCCTCCGGGGAGCTGTTTTTT. It yields the protein CAISESSDSSGELFF.